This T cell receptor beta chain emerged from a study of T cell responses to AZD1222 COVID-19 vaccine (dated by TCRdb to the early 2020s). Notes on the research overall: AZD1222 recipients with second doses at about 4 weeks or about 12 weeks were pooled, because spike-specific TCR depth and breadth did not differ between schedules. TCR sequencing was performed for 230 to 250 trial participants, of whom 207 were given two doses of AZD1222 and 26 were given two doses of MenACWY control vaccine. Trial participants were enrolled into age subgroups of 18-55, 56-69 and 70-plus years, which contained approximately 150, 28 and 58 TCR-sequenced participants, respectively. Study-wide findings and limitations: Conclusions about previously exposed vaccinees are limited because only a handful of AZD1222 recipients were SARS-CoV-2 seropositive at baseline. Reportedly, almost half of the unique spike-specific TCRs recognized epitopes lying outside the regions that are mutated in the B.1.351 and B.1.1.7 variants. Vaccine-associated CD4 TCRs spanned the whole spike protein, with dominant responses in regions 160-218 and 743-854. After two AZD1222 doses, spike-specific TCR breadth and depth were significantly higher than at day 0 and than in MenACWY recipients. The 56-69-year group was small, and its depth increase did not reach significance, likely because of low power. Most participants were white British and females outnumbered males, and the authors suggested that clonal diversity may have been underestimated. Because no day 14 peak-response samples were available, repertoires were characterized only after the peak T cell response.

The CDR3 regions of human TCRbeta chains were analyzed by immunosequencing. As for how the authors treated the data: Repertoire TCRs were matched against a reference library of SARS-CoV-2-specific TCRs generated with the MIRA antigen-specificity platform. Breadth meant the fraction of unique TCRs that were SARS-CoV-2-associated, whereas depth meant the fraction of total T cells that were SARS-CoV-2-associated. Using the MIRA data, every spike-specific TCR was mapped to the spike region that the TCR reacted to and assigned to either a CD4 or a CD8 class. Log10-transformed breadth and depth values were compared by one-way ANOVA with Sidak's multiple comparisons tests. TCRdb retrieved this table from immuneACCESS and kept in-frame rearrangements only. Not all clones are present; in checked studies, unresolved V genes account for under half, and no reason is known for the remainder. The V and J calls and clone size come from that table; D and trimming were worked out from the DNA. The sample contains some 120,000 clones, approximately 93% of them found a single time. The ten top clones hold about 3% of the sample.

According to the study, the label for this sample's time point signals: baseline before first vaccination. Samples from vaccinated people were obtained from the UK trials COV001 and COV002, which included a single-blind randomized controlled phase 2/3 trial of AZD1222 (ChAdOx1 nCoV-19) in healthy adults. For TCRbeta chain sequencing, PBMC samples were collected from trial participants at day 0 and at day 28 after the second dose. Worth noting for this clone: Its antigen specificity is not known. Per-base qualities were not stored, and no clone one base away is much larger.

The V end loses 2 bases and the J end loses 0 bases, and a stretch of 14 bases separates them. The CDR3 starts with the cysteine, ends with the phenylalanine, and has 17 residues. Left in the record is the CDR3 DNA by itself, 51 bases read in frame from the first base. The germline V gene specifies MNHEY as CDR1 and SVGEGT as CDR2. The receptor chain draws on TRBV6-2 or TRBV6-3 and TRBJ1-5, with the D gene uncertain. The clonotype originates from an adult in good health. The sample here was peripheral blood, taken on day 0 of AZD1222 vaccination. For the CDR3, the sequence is CASSYTSHSNSNQPQHF. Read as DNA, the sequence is TGTGCCAGCAGTTACACCTCCCACAGTAATAGCAATCAGCCCCAGCATTTT.